This is a list of T cell receptor beta chains from one sample in a study of blood T cell repertoires in COVID-19. Profiling relied on immunoSEQ multiplex PCR, and the TCRdb table lists in-frame clones only, not all of them. The table lists about 140,000 clones, around 81% of them singletons. Specimen: peripheral blood. These TCRs come from a human donor in a cohort sampled during active COVID-19. The CDR3 runs from the conserved cysteine through the conserved F or W.

V: TRBV19; CDR3: CASSRDRDQPQHF
V: TRBV25-1; CDR3: CASSRDYQYEQYF
V: TRBV18; CDR3: CASSPPRTPSSGNTIYF
V: TRBV5-1; CDR3: CASSFSRGQETQYF
V: TRBV6-5; CDR3: CAGTTTYNEQFF
V: TRBV27; CDR3: CASRKGGSVVNTEAFF
V: TRBV7-7; CDR3: CASSPTGVSETQYF
V: TRBV7-2; CDR3: CASSLAGGRETQYF
V: TRBV28; CDR3: CASSSRGVGQETQYF
V: TRBV3-1/TRBV3-2; CDR3: CASARSTGGLEKLFF
V: TRBV7-3; CDR3: CASSPRVAGGADTQYF
V: TRBV6-5; CDR3: CASSRETGVSYEQYF
V: TRBV29-1; CDR3: CSVGHERTSETQYF
V: TRBV27; CDR3: CASSRASGVPYEQYF
V: TRBV18; CDR3: CASSPSSGQVLSGNTIYF
V: TRBV9; CDR3: CASSPRLAHTYEQYF
V: TRBV12-3/TRBV12-4; CDR3: CASRGTSGTSPHF
V: TRBV6-5; CDR3: CASCNDRGTGNTIYF
V: TRBV29-1; CDR3: CSVVIAGSYEQYF
V: TRBV5-1; CDR3: CASSSYLTGNYGYTF
V: TRBV12-3/TRBV12-4; CDR3: CASSSRVEQYF
V: TRBV6-4; CDR3: CASSGKGTSGRPYEQYF
V: TRBV29-1; CDR3: CSVPGQGTDTQYF
V: TRBV6-2/TRBV6-3; CDR3: CASSYSILAKAGSDLEQYF
V: TRBV27; CDR3: CASSVTHQGDPYEQYF
V: TRBV2; CDR3: CASNGGTGANVLTF
V: TRBV5-1; CDR3: CASSPLVKGTNEKLFF
V: TRBV6-2/TRBV6-3; CDR3: CASSYGTGTRTYEQYF
V: TRBV6-1; CDR3: CASSEEVAGYNEQFF
V: TRBV10-2; CDR3: CASSEGQGPRYEQYF
V: TRBV15; CDR3: CATSRDLVGATNEKLFF
V: TRBV3-1/TRBV3-2; CDR3: CASSLAGLSYEQYF
V: TRBV4-3; CDR3: CASSQAGPGYGYEQYF
V: TRBV6-2/TRBV6-3; CDR3: CASSTLAGVGTDTQYF
V: TRBV2; CDR3: CASSEITGSGNQPQHF
V: TRBV7-9; CDR3: CASSSFDRRPYEQYF
V: TRBV7-6; CDR3: CASSSLTSGHVYF
V: TRBV5-4; CDR3: CASSRRQGRANGGNTIYF
V: TRBV5-4; CDR3: CASSLGGVMSSYEQYF
V: TRBV28; CDR3: CASSLPEYGYTF
V: TRBV5-1; CDR3: CASSTRQGAYYGYTF
V: TRBV27; CDR3: CASSSVTQGRAFF
V: TRBV27; CDR3: CASSRVSGANVLTF
V: TRBV18; CDR3: CASSPPSGGYTF
V: TRBV28; CDR3: CASRRPRMRALNTGELFF
V: TRBV11-2; CDR3: CASSRLSPDTDTQYF
V: TRBV28; CDR3: CASRRQGAGRRLGNTIYF
V: TRBV11-1; CDR3: CASSLGTPNYQETQYF
V: TRBV6-2/TRBV6-3; CDR3: CASSFRTSSRGDEQFF
V: TRBV4-2; CDR3: CASSQGGLAGGPSTGELFF
V: TRBV6-2/TRBV6-3; CDR3: CASSYWGAVTYEQYF
V: TRBV11-2; CDR3: CASSSIEQYF
V: TRBV28; CDR3: CASSILSGAAYEQYF